The T cell receptor beta chain described here comes from a study of CD8 T cells in Susac syndrome. The study's findings and limits: In its TCR sequencing and HLA analysis, the study acknowledged that the number of individuals was relatively small.

Random hexamers were used to reverse transcribe roughly 0.45 to 1 ug of RNA. immunoSEQ multiplex PCR amplified TCR beta CDR3 across 54 Vbeta, 13 Jbeta. TCRdb processed the immunoSEQ multiplex PCR reads anew with MiXCR; each CDR3 protein has one entry. The profile shows 150,000 or so distinct CDR3 sequences, 90% to 95% of them singletons. Germline lookup yields CDR1 MDHEN and CDR2 SYDVKM. This CDR3 is built from 15 residues. V lost 7 bases to trimming and J lost 1 base, with 16 bases between them. CD8+ and CD4+ T cells were negatively isolated; TEMRA cells were FACS-enriched. Of note for this clonotype: What it binds is unknown.

This receptor was identified in a human donor with multiple sclerosis. Specimen: CD8+ T cells from PBMCs. The V call is TRBV28, the J call TRBJ1-1; D uncertain. CDR3 sequence (DNA): TGTGCCAGCATTCGATCCGTGGGCCAGAACACTGAAGCTTTCTTT. Translating it yields CASIRSVGQNTEAFF. The whole variable domain, filled in from reference TRBV28 and TRBJ1-1, reads DVKVTQSSRYLVKRTGEKVFLECVQDMDHENMFWYRQDPGLGLRLIYFSYDVKMKEKGDIPEGYSVSREKKERFSLILESASTNQTSMYLCASIRSVGQNTEAFFGQGTRLTVV.